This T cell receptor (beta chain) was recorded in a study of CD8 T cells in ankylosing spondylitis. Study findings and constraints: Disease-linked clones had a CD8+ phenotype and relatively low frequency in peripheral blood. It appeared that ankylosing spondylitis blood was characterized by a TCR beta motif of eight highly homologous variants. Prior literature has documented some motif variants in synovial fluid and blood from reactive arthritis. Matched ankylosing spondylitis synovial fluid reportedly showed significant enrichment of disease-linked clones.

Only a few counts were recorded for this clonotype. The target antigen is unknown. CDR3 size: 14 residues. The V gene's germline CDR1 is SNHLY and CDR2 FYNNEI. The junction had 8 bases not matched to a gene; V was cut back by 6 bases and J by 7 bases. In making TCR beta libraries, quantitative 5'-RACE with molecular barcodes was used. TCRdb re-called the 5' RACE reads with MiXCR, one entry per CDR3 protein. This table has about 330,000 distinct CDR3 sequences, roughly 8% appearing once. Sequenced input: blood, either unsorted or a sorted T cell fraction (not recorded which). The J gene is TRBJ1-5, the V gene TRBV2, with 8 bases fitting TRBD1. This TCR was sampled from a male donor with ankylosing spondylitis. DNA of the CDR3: TGTGCCAGCAGCAGACAGGGGAGGAACCAGCCCCAGCATTTT. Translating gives CASSRQGRNQPQHF.